This TCR beta chain is drawn from a study of radiation and T cells in renal cell carcinoma. Some clones are missing from TCRdb's copy, which holds only in-frame ones; the method was immunoSEQ multiplex PCR. The sample has roughly 12,000 clones, roughly 65% seen once; the top ten hold around 20%. Treatment given: treatment-naive control, cytoreductive nephrectomy. Clear cell pathology was present in this patient's renal cell carcinoma. Findings and caveats of the study: Tumor samples were small regions of around 0.92 g. Irradiated tumors held more dominant CDR3 motifs than control tumors. Compared with controls, irradiated tumors showed greater TCR clonality.

Turning to this clone: Its specificity is not known.

The TCR originated in a woman older than 75 with renal cell carcinoma. Sequenced here: tumor tissue, sampled from a patient whose treatment was nephrectomy without radiotherapy.

CDR3 region: CAISDLGVEEQYF. The CDR3 DNA follows: TGTGCCATCAGTGATCTCGGGGTAGAAGAGCAGTACTTC. The rearrangement joins TRBV10-3 to TRBJ2-7, with a weak D call TRBD2 (5 bases). In germline, CDR1 is ENHRY, CDR2 SYGVKD. The CDR3 spans 13 residues. Trimming took off 3 bases at V and 7 bases at J, with 13 bases between the two ends.